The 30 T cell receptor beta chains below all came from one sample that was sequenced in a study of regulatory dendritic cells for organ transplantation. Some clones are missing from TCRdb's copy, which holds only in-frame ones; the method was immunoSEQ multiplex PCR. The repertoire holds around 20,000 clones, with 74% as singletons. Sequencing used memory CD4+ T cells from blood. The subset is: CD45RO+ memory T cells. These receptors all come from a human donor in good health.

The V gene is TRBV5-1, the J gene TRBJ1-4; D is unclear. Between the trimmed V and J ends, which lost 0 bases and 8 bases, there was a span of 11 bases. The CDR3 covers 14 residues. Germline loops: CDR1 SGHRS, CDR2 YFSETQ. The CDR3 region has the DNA TGCGCCAGCAGCTTGGCAGTATCGGGGGAAAAACTGTTTTTT. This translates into CASSLAVSGEKLFF. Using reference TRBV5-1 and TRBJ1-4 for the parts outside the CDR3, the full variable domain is KAGVTQTPRYLIKTRGQQVTLSCSPISGHRSVSWYQQTPGQGLQFLFEYFSETQRNKGNFPGRFSGRQFSNSRSEMNVSTLELGDSALYLCASSLAVSGEKLFFGSGTQLSVL.

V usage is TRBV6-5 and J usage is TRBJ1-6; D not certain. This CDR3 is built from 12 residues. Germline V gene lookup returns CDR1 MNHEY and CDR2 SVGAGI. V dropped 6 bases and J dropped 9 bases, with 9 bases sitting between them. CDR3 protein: CASRQEASPLHF. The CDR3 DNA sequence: TGTGCCAGCAGGCAGGAGGCTTCACCCCTCCACTTT.

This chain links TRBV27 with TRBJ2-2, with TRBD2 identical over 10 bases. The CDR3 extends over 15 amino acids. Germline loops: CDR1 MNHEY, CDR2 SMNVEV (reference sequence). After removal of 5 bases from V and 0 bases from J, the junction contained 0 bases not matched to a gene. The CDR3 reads CASSTSGTNTGELFF. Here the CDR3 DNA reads TGTGCCAGCAGTACTAGCGGGACGAACACCGGGGAGCTGTTTTTT.

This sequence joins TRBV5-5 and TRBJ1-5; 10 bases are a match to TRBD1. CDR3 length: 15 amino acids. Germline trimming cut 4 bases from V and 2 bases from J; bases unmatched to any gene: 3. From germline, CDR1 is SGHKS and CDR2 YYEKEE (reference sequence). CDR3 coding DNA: TGTGCCAGCAGCATGGGACAGGGGCGCAATCAGCCCCAGCATTTT. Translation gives CASSMGQGRNQPQHF.

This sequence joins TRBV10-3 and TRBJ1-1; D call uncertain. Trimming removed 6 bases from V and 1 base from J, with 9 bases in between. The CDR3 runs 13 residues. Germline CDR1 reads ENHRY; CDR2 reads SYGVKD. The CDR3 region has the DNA TGTGCCATCAGCATCAACGGGAACACTGAAGCTTTCTTT. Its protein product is CAISINGNTEAFF.

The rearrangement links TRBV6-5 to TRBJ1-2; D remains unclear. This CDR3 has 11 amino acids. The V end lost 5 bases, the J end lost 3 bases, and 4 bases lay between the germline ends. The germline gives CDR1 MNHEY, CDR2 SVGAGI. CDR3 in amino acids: CASSLHYGYTF. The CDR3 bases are TGTGCCAGCAGTCTTCACTATGGCTACACCTTC.

The CDR3 reads CASSVGTGDGELFF. The CDR3 DNA reads TGTGCCAGCAGCGTCGGGACAGGGGACGGGGAGCTGTTTTTT. V is TRBV7-3 and J is TRBJ2-2, with 10 bases aligning to TRBD1. Germline V lookup: CDR1 SGHTA, CDR2 FQGTGA. The CDR3 length is 14 residues. The V gene end was trimmed by 5 bases and the J gene end by 7 bases; junction bases not matched to a gene: 4.

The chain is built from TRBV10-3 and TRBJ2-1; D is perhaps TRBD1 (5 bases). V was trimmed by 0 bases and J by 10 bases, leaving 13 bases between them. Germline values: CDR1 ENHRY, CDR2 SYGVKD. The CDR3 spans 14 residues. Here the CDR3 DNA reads TGTGCCATCAGTGAGTCGGTCCGGCCAGGGGAGCAGTTCTTC. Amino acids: CAISESVRPGEQFF.

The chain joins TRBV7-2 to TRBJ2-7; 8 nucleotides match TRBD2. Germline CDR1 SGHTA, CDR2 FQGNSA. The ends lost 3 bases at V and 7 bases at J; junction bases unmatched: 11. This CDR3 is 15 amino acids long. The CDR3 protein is CASSLSSGGPWEQYF. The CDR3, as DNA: TGTGCCAGCAGCTTGTCCTCGGGGGGGCCTTGGGAGCAGTACTTC.

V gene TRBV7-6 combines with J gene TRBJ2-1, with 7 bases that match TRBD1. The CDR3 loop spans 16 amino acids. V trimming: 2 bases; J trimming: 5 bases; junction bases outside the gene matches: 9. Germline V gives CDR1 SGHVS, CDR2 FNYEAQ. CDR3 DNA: TGTGCCAGCAGCTTACAGCCGGGACAGCCTAACAATGAGCAGTTCTTC. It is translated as CASSLQPGQPNNEQFF.

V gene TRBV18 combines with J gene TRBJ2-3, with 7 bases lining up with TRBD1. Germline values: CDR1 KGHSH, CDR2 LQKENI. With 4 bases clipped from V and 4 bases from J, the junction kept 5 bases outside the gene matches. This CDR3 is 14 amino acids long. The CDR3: CASSQTGKADTQYF. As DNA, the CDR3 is TGTGCCAGCTCACAGACAGGGAAGGCAGATACGCAGTATTTT. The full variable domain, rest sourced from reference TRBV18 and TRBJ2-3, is NAGVMQNPRHLVRRRGQEARLRCSPMKGHSHVYWYRQLPEEGLKFMVYLQKENIIDESGMPKERFSAEFPKEGPSILRIQQVVRGDSAAYFCASSQTGKADTQYFGPGTRLTVL.

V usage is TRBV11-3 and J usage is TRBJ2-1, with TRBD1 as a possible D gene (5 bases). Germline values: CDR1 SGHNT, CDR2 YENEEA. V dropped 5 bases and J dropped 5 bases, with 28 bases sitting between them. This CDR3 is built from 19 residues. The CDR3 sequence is CASSPRWGAVKEIHNEQFF. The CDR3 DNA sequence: TGTGCCAGCAGCCCCAGATGGGGCGCCGTGAAGGAAATCCACAATGAGCAGTTCTTC.

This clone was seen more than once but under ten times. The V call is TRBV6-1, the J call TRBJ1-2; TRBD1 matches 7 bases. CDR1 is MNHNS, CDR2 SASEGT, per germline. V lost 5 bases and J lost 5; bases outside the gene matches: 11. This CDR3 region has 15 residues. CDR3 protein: CASSPPGQLAYGYTF. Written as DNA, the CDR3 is TGTGCCAGCAGTCCGCCGGGACAGCTGGCTTATGGCTACACCTTC.

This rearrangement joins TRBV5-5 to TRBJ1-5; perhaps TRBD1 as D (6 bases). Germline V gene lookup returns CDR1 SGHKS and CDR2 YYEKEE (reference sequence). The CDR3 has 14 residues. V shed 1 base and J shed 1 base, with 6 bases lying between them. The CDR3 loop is CASSLQGSNQPQHF. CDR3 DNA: TGTGCCAGCAGCTTGCAGGGGAGCAATCAGCCCCAGCATTTT.

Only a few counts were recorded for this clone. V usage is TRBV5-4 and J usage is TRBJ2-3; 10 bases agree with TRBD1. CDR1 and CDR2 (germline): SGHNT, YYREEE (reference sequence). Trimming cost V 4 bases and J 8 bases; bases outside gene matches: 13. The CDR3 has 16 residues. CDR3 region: CASSPPGTGVRGTQYF. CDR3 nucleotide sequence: TGTGCCAGCAGCCCTCCCGGGACAGGGGTGCGCGGTACGCAGTATTTT.

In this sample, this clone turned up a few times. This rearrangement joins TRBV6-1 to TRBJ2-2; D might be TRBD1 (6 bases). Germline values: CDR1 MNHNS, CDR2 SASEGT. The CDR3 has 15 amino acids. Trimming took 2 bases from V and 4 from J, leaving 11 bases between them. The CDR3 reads CASSEYRVGTGELFF. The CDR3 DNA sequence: TGTGCCAGCAGTGAATACAGGGTTGGCACCGGGGAGCTGTTTTTT.

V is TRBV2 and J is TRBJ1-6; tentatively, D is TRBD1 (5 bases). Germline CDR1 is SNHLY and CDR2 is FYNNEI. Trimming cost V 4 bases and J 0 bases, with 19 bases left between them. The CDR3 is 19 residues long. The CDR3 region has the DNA TGTGCCAGCAGTGCCCCATTTACAGGACCCCGCTCCTATAATTCACCCCTCCACTTT. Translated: CASSAPFTGPRSYNSPLHF.

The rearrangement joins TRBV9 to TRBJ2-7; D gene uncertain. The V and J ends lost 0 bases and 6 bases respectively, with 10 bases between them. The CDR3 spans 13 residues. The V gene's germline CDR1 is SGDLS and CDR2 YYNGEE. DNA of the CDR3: TGTGCCAGCAGCGTAGGTTCTCACTTCGAGCAGTACTTC. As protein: CASSVGSHFEQYF.

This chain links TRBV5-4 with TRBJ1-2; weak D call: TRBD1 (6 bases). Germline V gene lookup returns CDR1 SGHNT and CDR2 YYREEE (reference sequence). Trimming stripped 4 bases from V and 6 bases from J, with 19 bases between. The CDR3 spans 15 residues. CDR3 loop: CASSRIGTPEDGYTF. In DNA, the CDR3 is TGTGCCAGCAGCCGAATCGGGACACCTGAGGATGGCTACACCTTC.

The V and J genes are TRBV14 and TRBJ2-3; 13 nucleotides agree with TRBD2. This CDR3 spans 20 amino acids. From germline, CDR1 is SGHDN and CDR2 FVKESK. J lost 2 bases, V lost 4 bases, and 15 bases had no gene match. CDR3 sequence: CASSPRTSGGSYHPTDTQYF. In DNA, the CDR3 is TGTGCCAGCAGCCCGCGGACTAGCGGGGGATCTTACCACCCCACAGATACGCAGTATTTT.

The CDR3 here is CASSVGTGHNEKLFF. The CDR3 region has the DNA TGTGCCAGCTCCGTGGGGACAGGGCACAATGAAAAACTGTTTTTT. The V gene is TRBV18, the J gene TRBJ1-4; 9 bases agree with TRBD1. The CDR3 extends over 15 amino acids. V was clipped by 6 bases and J by 5 bases; unmatched bases: 7. Germline V gene sequence: CDR1 KGHSH, CDR2 LQKENI.

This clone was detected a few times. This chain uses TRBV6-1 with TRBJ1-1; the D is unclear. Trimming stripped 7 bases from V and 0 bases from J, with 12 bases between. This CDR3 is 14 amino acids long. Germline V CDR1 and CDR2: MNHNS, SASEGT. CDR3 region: CASTLHVVNTEAFF. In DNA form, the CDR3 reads TGTGCCAGCACCTTACATGTCGTGAACACTGAAGCTTTCTTT.

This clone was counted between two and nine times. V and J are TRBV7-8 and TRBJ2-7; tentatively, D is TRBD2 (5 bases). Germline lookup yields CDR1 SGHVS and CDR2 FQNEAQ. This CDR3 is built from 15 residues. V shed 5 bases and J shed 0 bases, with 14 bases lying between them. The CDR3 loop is CASSPGSRYSYEQYF. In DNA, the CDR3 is TGTGCCAGCAGCCCGGGGTCGCGTTACTCCTACGAGCAGTACTTC.

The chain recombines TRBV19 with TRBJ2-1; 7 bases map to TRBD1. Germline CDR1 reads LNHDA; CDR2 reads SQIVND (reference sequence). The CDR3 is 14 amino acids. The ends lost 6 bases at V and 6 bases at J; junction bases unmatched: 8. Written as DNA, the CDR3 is TGTGCCAGTAGACACAGGGGTGTCGGCAATGAGCAGTTCTTC. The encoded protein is CASRHRGVGNEQFF.

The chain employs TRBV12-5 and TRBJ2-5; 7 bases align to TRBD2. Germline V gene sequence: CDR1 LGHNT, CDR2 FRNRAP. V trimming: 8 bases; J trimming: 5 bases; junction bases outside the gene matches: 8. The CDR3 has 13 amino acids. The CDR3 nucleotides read TGTGCTAGTAGCGGTCAAGCGGGGGAGACCCAGTACTTC. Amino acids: CASSGQAGETQYF.

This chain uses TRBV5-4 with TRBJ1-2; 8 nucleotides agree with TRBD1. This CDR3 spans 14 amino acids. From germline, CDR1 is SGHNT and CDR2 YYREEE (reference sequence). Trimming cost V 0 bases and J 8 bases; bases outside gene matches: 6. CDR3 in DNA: TGTGCCAGCAGCTTGGCGGGACAGGATAACGGCTACACCTTC. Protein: CASSLAGQDNGYTF.

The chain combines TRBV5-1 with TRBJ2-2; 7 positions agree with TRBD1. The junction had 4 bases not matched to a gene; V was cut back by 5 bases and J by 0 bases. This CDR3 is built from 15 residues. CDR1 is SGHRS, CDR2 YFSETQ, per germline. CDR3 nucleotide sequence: TGCGCCAGCAGTTCGGACAGGCCGAACACCGGGGAGCTGTTTTTT. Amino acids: CASSSDRPNTGELFF.

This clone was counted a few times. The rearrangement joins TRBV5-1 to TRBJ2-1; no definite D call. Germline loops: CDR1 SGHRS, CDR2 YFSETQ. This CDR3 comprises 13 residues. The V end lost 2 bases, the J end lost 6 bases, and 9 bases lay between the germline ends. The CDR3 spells CASSLDSSNEQFF. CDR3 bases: TGCGCCAGCAGCTTAGACTCAAGCAATGAGCAGTTCTTC.

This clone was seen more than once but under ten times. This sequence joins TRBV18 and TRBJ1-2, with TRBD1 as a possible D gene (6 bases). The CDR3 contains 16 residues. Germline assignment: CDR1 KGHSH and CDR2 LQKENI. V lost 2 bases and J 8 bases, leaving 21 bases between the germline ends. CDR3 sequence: CASSPEGQGGLRGYTF. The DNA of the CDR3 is TGTGCCAGCTCACCAGAGGGACAAGGAGGCCTTAGAGGCTACACCTTC.

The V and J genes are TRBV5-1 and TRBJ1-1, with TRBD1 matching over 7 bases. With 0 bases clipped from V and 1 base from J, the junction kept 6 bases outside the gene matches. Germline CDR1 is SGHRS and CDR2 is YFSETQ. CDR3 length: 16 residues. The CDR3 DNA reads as TGCGCCAGCAGCTTGGGAAAACAGGGGAGGAACACTGAAGCTTTCTTT. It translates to CASSLGKQGRNTEAFF.